The 22 T cell receptor beta chains below all came from one sample that was sequenced in a study of cytomegalovirus exposure and HLA in healthy donors. The PCR ran on 60 Vbeta and 13 Jbeta primers. The repertoire was sequenced with immunoSEQ multiplex PCR; TCRdb's copy has only in-frame clones and lacks some. The sample consists of approximately 100,000 clones, about 80% of them appearing once. The sample comprised PBMCs. These receptors were taken from a human donor in good health.

The CDR3 bases are TGTGCCACCAGCAGAGCTAGCGGGAGGGACGAGCAGTACTTC. Translated, it gives CATSRASGRDEQYF. The V and J genes are TRBV15 and TRBJ2-7, with 12 positions matching TRBD2. The ends lost 1 base at V and 5 bases at J; junction bases unmatched: 0. CDR3 size: 14 residues. Germline-derived CDR1 and CDR2 are LNHNV and YYDKDF (reference sequence).

The CDR3 DNA sequence: TGTGCCTGGAGGGCTTACCGCGGTACAGATACGCAGTATTTT. Translating it yields CAWRAYRGTDTQYF. The genes are TRBV30 and TRBJ2-3; D gene ambiguous. Trimming pared 3 bases from V and 3 bases from J, leaving 13 bases between. Per germline, CDR1 GTSNPN and CDR2 SVGIG (reference sequence). This CDR3 has 14 residues.

Note on this clone: At one boundary the junction diverges from the germline segment, which might be a read error. The rearrangement links TRBV27 to TRBJ1-5; D is undetermined. CDR1 is MNHEY, CDR2 SMNVEV, per germline (reference sequence). The CDR3 is 10 amino acids. CDR3: CASTLSSGNF. CDR3 coding DNA: TGTGCCAGCACCCTGTCGTCCGGTAATTTT.

V is TRBV30 and J is TRBJ2-3; 14 bases line up with TRBD2. This CDR3 has 16 amino acids. Per the germline V gene, CDR1 is GTSNPN and CDR2 is SVGIG (reference sequence). V gave up 5 bases and J gave up 0 bases; unmatched junction bases: 4. The CDR3 nucleotides are TGTGCCTGGGGAGGACTAGCGGGAGGAAGCACAGATACGCAGTATTTT. It is translated as CAWGGLAGGSTDTQYF.

This clone was seen a single time. The chain is built from TRBV27 and TRBJ2-7; D call uncertain. The CDR3 extends over 13 amino acids. Germline CDR1 is MNHEY and CDR2 is SMNVEV (reference sequence). The V end was cut by 6 bases, the J end by 2 bases, with 11 bases between. The CDR3 coding sequence is TGTGCCAGCAGAAGTAACGGAGCCTACGAGCAGTACTTC. Protein sequence: CASRSNGAYEQYF.

The rearrangement uses TRBV15 and TRBJ2-7; TRBD1 aligns across 9 bases. V shed 1 base and J 5 bases; nucleotides not matched to a gene: 6. The germline V gene has CDR1 LNHNV and CDR2 YYDKDF (reference sequence). CDR3 length: 15 residues. The CDR3 coding sequence is TGTGCCACCAGCAGAGGGGACAGGGCGAGGAACGAGCAGTACTTC. Its translation: CATSRGDRARNEQYF. Combining the CDR3 with reference TRBV15 and TRBJ2-7 gives the whole variable domain DAMVIQNPRYQVTQFGKPVTLSCSQTLNHNVMYWYQQKSSQAPKLLFHYYDKDFNNEADTPDNFQSRRPNTSFCFLDIRSPGLGDTAMYLCATSRGDRARNEQYFGPGTRLTVT.

As DNA, the CDR3 is TGCGCCAGCAGTGCGGGACAGGGGAATTCACCCCTCCACTTT. Its protein is CASSAGQGNSPLHF. The chain employs TRBV10-2 and TRBJ1-6; 10 bases line up with TRBD1. This CDR3 spans 14 amino acids. Germline CDR1 WSHSY, CDR2 SAAADI. V trimming: 4 bases; J trimming: 7 bases; junction bases outside the gene matches: 1.

This clone has a handful of counts. The rearrangement uses TRBV5-3 and TRBJ1-4, with D perhaps matching TRBD1 (5 bases). TRBV5-3 is flagged as an ORF with uncertain function. The V end was cut by 2 bases, the J end by 3 bases, with 11 bases between. The CDR3 sequence is 15 residues long. CDR3 sequence (DNA): TGTGCCAGAAGCTTTTGGTGGGGGGCTAATGAAAAACTGTTTTTT. Encoded protein: CARSFWWGANEKLFF.

J is TRBJ2-2 and V is TRBV2; tentatively, D is TRBD2 (5 bases). The CDR3 is 15 residues long. Germline assignment: CDR1 SNHLY and CDR2 FYNNEI. Trimming left V 8 bases short and J 1 base short, with 14 bases between. The DNA of the CDR3 is TGTGCCAGCGGGAGTGCGAGACAGAACACCGGGGAGCTGTTTTTT. Its protein product is CASGSARQNTGELFF. The full variable domain, in which reference TRBV2 and TRBJ2-2 provide the parts outside the CDR3, is EPEVTQTPSHQVTQMGQEVILRCVPISNHLYFYWYRQILGQKVEFLVSFYNNEISEKSEIFDDQFSVERPDGSNFTLKIRSTKLEDSAMYFCASGSARQNTGELFFGEGSRLTVL.

J is TRBJ1-4 and V is TRBV9; D call uncertain. Germline-derived CDR1 and CDR2 are SGDLS and YYNGEE. CDR3 size: 14 residues. V was pared by 2 bases and J by 6 bases, with 11 bases between. CDR3 loop: CASSVSAVDEKLFF. As DNA, the CDR3 is TGTGCCAGCAGCGTTTCTGCGGTTGATGAAAAACTGTTTTTT. The variable domain in full, completed from reference TRBV9 and TRBJ1-4, reads DSGVTQTPKHLITATGQRVTLRCSPRSGDLSVYWYQQSLDQGLQFLIQYYNGEERAKGNILERFSAQQFPDLHSELNLSSLELGDSALYFCASSVSAVDEKLFFGSGTQLSVL.

This sequence joins TRBV6-5 and TRBJ1-4; D call uncertain. The germline gives CDR1 MNHEY, CDR2 SVGAGI. The V end was cut by 5 bases, the J end by 5 bases, with 18 bases between. The CDR3 sequence is 16 residues long. CDR3 sequence reads: CASSNYIPRGNEKLFF. In DNA, the CDR3 is TGTGCCAGCAGTAACTACATACCCCGAGGAAATGAAAAACTGTTTTTT.

This clone was recorded a few times. V usage is TRBV5-1 and J usage is TRBJ2-1; the match to TRBD2 covers 10 bases. The ends lost 3 bases at V and 5 bases at J; junction bases unmatched: 8. The CDR3 is 16 amino acids. CDR1 and CDR2 (germline): SGHRS, YFSETQ. The DNA of the CDR3 is TGCGCCAGCAGCTCCCTAGCGGGGGCCAGAGACAATGAGCAGTTCTTC. Translating it yields CASSSLAGARDNEQFF.

The rearrangement joins TRBV4-1 to TRBJ1-1; TRBD1 aligns across 12 bases. Germline trimming cut 5 bases from V and 0 bases from J; bases unmatched to any gene: 13. This CDR3 spans 19 amino acids. Germline loops: CDR1 MGHRA, CDR2 YSYEKL. CDR3 coding DNA: TGCGCCAGCAGCAAACCATCCTCCGGGACAGGGGGCGTGAACACTGAAGCTTTCTTT. Its protein is CASSKPSSGTGGVNTEAFF.

This clone is a singleton in its sample. J is TRBJ2-1 and V is TRBV6-5, with 10 positions matching TRBD2. Germline CDR1 MNHEY, CDR2 SVGAGI. The length of the CDR3 is 13 residues. V gave up 8 bases and J gave up 10 bases; unmatched junction bases: 8. This chain's CDR3 is CASLASGSREQFF. The CDR3 DNA reads TGTGCCAGCTTGGCTAGCGGGAGTCGAGAGCAGTTCTTC.

This clone has just a few counts. V is TRBV12-2 and J is TRBJ2-7; the table gives TRBD2 as D, unverified against the DNA. TRBV12-2 is described as a pseudogene. This CDR3 spans 16 amino acids. This CDR3 reads CASRFERSAGGYEQYF. In nucleotides, the CDR3 is TGTGCAAGTCGCTTTGAACGGTCAGCGGGAGGATACGAGCAGTACTTC.

This sequence joins TRBV4-2 and TRBJ1-4; possible D gene TRBD1, 5 bases. The germline V and J ends were trimmed by 0 bases and 14 bases, with 10 bases remaining between them. This CDR3 spans 12 amino acids. Germline CDR1 reads LGHNA; CDR2 reads YNFKEQ. In nucleotides, the CDR3 is TGTGCCAGCAGCCAAGATAGACAGTACCTGTTTTTT. Protein product: CASSQDRQYLFF.

The gene calls are TRBV14 and TRBJ2-7; D remains ambiguous. The CDR3 totals 11 residues. V lost 3 bases and J 2 bases, leaving 2 bases between the germline ends. Per germline, CDR1 SGHDN and CDR2 FVKESK. CDR3 in DNA: TGTGCCAGCAGCCACACCTACGAGCAGTACTTC. It is translated as CASSHTYEQYF.

The V and J genes are TRBV18 and TRBJ1-3; D may be TRBD1 (6 bases). CDR3 length: 15 amino acids. The germline CDR1 and CDR2 sequences are KGHSH and LQKENI. With 3 bases removed from V and 2 bases from J, the gap between germline ends came to 11 bases. The CDR3 sequence is CASSPMDRAGNTIYF. CDR3 in DNA: TGTGCCAGCTCACCGATGGACAGAGCTGGAAACACCATATATTTT.

J is TRBJ1-2 and V is TRBV19; 7 bases are a match to TRBD1. The CDR3 has 15 residues. The junction had 8 bases not matched to a gene; V was cut back by 3 bases and J by 4 bases. The germline V gene has CDR1 LNHDA and CDR2 SQIVND (reference sequence). Here the CDR3 DNA reads TGTGCCAGTAGTATTATGACAGGGCCCTCCTATGGCTACACCTTC. Translating gives CASSIMTGPSYGYTF.

The chain carries TRBV19 and TRBJ2-1, with TRBD2 as a possible D gene (5 bases). This CDR3 contains 11 residues. From germline, CDR1 is LNHDA and CDR2 SQIVND (reference sequence). The V end was cut by 6 bases, the J end by 12 bases, with 12 bases between. In DNA, the CDR3 is TGTGCCAGTAGCCGGGAACTAGTGCAGTTCTTC. Encoded protein: CASSRELVQFF.

The chain carries TRBV5-1 and TRBJ1-1; tentatively, D is TRBD1 (5 bases). The CDR3 totals 15 residues. From germline, CDR1 is SGHRS and CDR2 YFSETQ. The V end was cut by 6 bases, the J end by 0 bases, with 15 bases between. The CDR3 here is CASMGSGGMNTEAFF. The CDR3 DNA is TGCGCCAGCATGGGATCCGGGGGGATGAACACTGAAGCTTTCTTT.

The chain links TRBV28 to TRBJ2-5; weak D call: TRBD2 (5 bases). Trimming removed 7 bases from V and 1 base from J, with 13 bases in between. Germline V gene sequence: CDR1 MDHEN, CDR2 SYDVKM. The CDR3 loop spans 14 amino acids. The CDR3 loop is CASTPGGAQETQYF. In DNA, the CDR3 is TGTGCCAGCACCCCTGGAGGAGCCCAAGAGACCCAGTACTTC.